This T cell receptor beta chain came from a study of prognosis after radiotherapy for stage I lung cancer. Genomic DNA yielded TCR beta CDR3, amplified by two-round multiplex PCR. For every TRBV and TRBJ gene, a specific primer was used in first-round PCR. MiXCR, run by TCRdb on the multiplex PCR reads, gives a single entry per CDR3 protein. The sample includes approximately 23,000 distinct CDR3 sequences, approximately 39% of them seen just once. The sample holds many counts of this clonotype. V lost 5 bases to trimming and J lost 3 bases, with 13 bases between them. The CDR3 totals 15 residues. The chain has TRBV12-3 or TRBV12-4 and TRBJ2-2; D remains unclear. Sequenced here: PBMCs, sampled before or after stereotactic body radiation therapy (not recorded which). This sequence was found in a donor of 50 years or more with non-small cell lung cancer. The CDR3 DNA sequence: TGTGCCAGCAGTCTAGACATGCGTTACACCGGGGAGCTGTTTTTT. Its translation is CASSLDMRYTGELFF.